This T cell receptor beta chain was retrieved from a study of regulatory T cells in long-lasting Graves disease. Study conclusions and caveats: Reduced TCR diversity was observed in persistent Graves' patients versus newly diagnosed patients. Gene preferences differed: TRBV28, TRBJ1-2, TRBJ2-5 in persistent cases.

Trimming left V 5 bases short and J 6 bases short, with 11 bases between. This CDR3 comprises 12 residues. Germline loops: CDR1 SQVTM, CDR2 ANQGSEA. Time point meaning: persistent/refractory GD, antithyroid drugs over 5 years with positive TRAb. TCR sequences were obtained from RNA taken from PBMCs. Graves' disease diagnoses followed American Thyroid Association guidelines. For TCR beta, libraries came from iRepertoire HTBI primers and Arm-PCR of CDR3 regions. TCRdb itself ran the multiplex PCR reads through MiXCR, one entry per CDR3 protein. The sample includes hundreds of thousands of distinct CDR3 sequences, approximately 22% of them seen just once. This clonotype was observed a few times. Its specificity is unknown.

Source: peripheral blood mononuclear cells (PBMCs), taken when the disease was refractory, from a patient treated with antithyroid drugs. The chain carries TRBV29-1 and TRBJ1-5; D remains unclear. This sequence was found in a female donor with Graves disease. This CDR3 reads CSVQDLGQPQHF. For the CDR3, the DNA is TGCAGCGTTCAGGACTTGGGTCAGCCCCAGCATTTT.